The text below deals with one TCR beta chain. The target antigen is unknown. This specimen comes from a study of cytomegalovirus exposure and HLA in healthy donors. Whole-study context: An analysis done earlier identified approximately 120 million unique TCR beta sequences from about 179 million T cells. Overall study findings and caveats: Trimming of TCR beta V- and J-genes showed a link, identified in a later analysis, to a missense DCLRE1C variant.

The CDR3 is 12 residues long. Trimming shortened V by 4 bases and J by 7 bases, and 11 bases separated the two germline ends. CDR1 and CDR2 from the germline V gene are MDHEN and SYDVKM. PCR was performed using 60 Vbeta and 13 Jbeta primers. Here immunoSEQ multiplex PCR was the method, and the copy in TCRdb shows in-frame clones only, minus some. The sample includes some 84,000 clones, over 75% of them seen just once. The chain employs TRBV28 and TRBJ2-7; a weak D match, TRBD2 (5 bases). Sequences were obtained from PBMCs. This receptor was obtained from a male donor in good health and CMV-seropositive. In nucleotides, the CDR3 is TGTGCCAGCAGTTCGACTACCACTGAGCAGTACTTC. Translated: CASSSTTTEQYF.